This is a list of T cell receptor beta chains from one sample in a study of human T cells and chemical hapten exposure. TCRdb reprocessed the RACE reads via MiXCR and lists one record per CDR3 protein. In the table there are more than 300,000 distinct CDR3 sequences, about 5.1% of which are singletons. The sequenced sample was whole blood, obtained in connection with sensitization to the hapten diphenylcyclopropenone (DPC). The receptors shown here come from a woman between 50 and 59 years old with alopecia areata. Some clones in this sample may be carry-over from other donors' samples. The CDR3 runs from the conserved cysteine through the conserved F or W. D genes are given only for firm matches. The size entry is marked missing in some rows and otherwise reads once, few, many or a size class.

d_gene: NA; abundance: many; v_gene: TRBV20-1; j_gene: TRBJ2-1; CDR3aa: CSARDPESRQFF; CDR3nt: TGCAGTGCTAGAGATCCTGAGAGTCGGCAGTTCTTC
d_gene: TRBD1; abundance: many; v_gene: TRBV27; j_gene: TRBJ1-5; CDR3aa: CASSTTGGAQPQHF; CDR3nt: TGTGCCAGCAGTACTACAGGGGGAGCTCAGCCCCAGCATTTT
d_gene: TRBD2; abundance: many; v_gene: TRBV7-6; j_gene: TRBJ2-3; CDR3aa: CASSFDPSGTLNTDTQYF; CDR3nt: TGTGCCAGCAGCTTTGACCCTAGCGGGACCTTGAACACAGATACGCAGTATTTT
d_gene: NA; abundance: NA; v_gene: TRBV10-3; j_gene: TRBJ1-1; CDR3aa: CAINSEAFF; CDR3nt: TGTGCCATCAACTCTGAAGCTTTCTTT
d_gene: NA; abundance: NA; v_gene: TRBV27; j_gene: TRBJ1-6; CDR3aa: CASSGRDRLSYNSPLHF; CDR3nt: TGTGCCAGTTCAGGGAGGGACCGCCTCTCCTATAATTCACCCCTCCACTTT
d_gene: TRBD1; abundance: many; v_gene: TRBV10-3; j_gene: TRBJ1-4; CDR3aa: CAISGQGEEKLFF; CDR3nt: TGTGCCATCAGTGGACAGGGTGAAGAAAAACTGTTTTTT
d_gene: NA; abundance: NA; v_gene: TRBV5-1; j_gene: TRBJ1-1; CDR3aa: CASSPRGPLNTEAFF; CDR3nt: TGCGCCAGCAGCCCCCGGGGGCCCCTGAACACTGAAGCTTTCTTT
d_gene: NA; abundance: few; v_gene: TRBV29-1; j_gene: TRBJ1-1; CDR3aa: CSVQLLHMNTEAFF; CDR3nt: TGCAGCGTCCAACTGCTACACATGAACACTGAAGCTTTCTTT
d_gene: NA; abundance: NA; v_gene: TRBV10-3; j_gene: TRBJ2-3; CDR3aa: CAGRGTGRDTQYF; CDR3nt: TGTGCCGGACGGGGAACAGGGAGGGATACGCAGTATTTT
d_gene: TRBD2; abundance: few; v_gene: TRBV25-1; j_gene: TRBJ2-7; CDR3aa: CASRGLAGGVYEQYF; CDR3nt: TGTGCCAGCCGAGGACTAGCGGGGGGGGTCTACGAGCAGTACTTC
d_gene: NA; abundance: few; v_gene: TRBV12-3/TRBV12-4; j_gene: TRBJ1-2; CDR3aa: CASSLWGVDGYTF; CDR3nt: TGTGCCAGCAGTTTATGGGGGGTCGATGGCTACACCTTC
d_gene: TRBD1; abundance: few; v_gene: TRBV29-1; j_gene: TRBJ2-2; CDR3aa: CSVEGDKDRGNTGELFF; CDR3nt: TGCAGCGTTGAAGGTGACAAGGACAGGGGAAACACCGGGGAGCTGTTTTTT
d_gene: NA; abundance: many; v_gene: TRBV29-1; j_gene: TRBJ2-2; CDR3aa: CSVEPGANTGELFF; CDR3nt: TGCAGCGTTGAACCAGGTGCGAACACCGGGGAGCTGTTTTTT
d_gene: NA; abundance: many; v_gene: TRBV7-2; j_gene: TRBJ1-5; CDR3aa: CASSTRGGNQPQHF; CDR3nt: TGTGCCAGCAGCACCCGAGGCGGCAATCAGCCCCAGCATTTT
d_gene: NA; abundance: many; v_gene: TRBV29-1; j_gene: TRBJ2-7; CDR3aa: CSVGLQGGAWEQYF; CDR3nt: TGCAGCGTTGGCCTACAGGGGGGGGCGTGGGAGCAGTACTTC
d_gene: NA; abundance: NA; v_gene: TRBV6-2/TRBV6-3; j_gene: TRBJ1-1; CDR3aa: CATIRRNRVTEAFF; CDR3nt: TGTGCCACCATCAGAAGGAACAGGGTCACTGAAGCTTTCTTT
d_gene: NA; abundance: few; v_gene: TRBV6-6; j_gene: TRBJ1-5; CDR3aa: CASSQESQPQHF; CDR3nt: TGTGCCAGCAGTCAAGAAAGTCAGCCCCAGCATTTT
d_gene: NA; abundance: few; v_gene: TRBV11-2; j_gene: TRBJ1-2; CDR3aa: CASSPIGVSYGYTF; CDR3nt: TGTGCCAGCAGCCCAATCGGGGTTAGCTATGGCTACACCTTC
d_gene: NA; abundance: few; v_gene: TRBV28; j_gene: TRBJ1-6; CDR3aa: CASLLGRGGTPLHF; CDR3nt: TGTGCCAGCCTCCTGGGCAGGGGAGGTACACCCCTCCACTTT
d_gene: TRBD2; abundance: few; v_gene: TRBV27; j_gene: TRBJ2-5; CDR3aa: CASSFNSLLAGIETQYF; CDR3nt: TGTGCCAGCAGTTTCAATTCCTTACTAGCGGGTATTGAGACCCAGTACTTC
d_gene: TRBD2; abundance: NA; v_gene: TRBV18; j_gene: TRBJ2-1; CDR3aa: CASSRGEAYGNEQFF; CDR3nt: TGTGCCAGCTCCCGGGGGGAGGCGTACGGGAATGAGCAGTTCTTC
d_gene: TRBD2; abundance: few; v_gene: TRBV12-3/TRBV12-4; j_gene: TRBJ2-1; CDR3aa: CASITGLAGGSSYNEQFF; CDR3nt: TGTGCCAGCATCACCGGGCTAGCGGGAGGAAGCTCCTACAATGAGCAGTTCTTC
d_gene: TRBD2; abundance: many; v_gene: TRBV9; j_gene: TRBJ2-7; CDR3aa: CASSQGSGLAFEQYF; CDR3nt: TGTGCCAGCAGCCAGGGTTCGGGACTAGCTTTCGAGCAGTACTTC
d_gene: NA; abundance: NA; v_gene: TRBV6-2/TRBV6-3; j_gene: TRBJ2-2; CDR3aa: CASSYFVGSTGELFF; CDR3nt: TGTGCCAGCAGTTACTTTGTAGGGAGCACCGGGGAGCTGTTTTTT
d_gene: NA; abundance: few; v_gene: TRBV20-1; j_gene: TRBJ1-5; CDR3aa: CSAIQANQPQHF; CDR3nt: TGCAGTGCTATACAAGCTAATCAGCCCCAGCATTTT
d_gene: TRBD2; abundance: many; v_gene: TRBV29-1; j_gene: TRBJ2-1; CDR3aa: CSVEDRASGGAAPEQFF; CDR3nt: TGCAGCGTTGAAGATCGGGCTAGCGGGGGGGCCGCTCCTGAGCAGTTCTTC
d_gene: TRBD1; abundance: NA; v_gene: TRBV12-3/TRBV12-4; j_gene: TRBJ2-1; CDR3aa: CAGQGLDNEQFF; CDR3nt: TGTGCCGGACAGGGTTTGGACAATGAGCAGTTCTTC
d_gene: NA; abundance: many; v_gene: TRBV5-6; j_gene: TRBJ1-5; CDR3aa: CASSLAGGNSNQPQHF; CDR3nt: TGTGCCAGCAGCTTGGCCGGGGGGAATAGCAATCAGCCCCAGCATTTT
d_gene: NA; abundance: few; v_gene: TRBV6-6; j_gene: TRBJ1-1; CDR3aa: CASSPQVPEAFF; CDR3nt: TGTGCCAGCAGTCCACAGGTCCCTGAAGCTTTCTTT
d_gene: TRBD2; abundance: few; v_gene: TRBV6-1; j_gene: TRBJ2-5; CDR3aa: CASSRPRGLAGRDQETQYF; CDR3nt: TGTGCCAGCAGTCGCCCCAGGGGACTAGCGGGGAGGGACCAAGAGACCCAGTACTTC
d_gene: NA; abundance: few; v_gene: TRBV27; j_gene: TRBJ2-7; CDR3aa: CASSPISRADFYEQYF; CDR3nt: TGTGCCAGCAGTCCTATTTCCAGAGCCGATTTCTACGAGCAGTACTTC
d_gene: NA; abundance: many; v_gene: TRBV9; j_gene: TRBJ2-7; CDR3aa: CASSVDLARSYEQYF; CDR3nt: TGTGCCAGCAGCGTAGATCTCGCTAGGTCCTACGAGCAGTACTTC
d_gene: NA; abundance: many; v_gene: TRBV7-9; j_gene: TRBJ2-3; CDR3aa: CASSLSDTRTTDTQYF; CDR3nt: TGTGCCAGCAGCTTGTCGGACACGAGAACCACAGATACGCAGTATTTT
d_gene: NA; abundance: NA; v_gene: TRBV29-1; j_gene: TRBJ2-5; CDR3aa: CSVEVRVPLQETQYF; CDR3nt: TGCAGCGTTGAAGTCAGGGTGCCCCTCCAAGAGACCCAGTACTTC
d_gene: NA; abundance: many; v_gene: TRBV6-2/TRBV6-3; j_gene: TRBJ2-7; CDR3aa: CASRQGTDGEQYF; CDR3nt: TGTGCCAGCAGGCAAGGAACAGACGGCGAGCAGTACTTC
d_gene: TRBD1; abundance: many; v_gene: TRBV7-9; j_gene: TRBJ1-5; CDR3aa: CASSSSDRDYNQPQHF; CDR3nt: TGTGCCAGCAGCTCCTCAGACAGGGATTACAATCAGCCCCAGCATTTT
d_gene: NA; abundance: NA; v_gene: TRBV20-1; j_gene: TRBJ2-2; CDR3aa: CSARSANTGELFF; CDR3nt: TGCAGTGCTCGGTCAGCGAACACCGGGGAGCTGTTTTTT
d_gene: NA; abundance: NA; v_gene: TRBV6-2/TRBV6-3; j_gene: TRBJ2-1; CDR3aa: CASNSQGPYNEQFF; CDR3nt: TGTGCCAGCAATTCTCAGGGACCCTACAATGAGCAGTTCTTC
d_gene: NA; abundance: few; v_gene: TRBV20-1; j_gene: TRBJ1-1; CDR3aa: CSAGQGNTEAFF; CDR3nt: TGCAGTGCGGGGCAGGGGAACACTGAAGCTTTCTTT
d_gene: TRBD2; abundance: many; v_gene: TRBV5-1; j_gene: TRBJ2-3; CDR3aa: CASSSGTSGGAIKDTQYF; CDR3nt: TGCGCCAGCAGCTCTGGGACTAGCGGGGGGGCCATAAAAGATACGCAGTATTTT
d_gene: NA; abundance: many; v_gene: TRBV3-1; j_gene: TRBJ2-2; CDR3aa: CASRLTNTGELFF; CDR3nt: TGTGCCAGCAGGTTGACTAACACCGGGGAGCTGTTTTTT
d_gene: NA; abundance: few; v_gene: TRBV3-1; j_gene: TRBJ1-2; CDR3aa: CASSQDVGEYGYTF; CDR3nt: TGTGCCAGCAGCCAAGATGTGGGAGAATATGGCTACACCTTC
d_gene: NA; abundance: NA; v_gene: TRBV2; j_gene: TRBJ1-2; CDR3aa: CASRATGYTF; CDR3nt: TGTGCCAGCAGGGCCACAGGATACACCTTC
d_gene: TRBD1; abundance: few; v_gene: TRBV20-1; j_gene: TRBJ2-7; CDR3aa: CSARGQGSEQYF; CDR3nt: TGCAGTGCTAGGGGACAGGGAAGCGAGCAGTACTTC
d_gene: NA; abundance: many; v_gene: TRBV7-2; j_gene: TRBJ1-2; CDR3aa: CASSRDWQNYGYTF; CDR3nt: TGTGCCAGCAGCCGGGACTGGCAGAACTATGGCTACACCTTC
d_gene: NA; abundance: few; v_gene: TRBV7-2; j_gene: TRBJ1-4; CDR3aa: CASSLVTGTTNEKLFF; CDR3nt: TGTGCCAGCAGCTTAGTCACGGGGACAACTAATGAAAAACTGTTTTTT
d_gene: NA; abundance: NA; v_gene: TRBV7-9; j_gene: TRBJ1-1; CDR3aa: CASQKNTEAFF; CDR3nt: TGTGCCAGCCAAAAGAACACTGAAGCTTTCTTT
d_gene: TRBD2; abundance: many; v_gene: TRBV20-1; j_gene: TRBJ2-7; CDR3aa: CSARGQREISYRSSYEQYF; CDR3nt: TGCAGTGCTAGAGGCCAGCGGGAAATTTCGTATAGGAGCTCCTACGAGCAGTACTTC
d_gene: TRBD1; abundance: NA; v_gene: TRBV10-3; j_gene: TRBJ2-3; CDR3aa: CAISEVAGGNLADTQYF; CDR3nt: TGTGCCATCAGTGAGGTGGCAGGGGGCAATCTGGCGGATACGCAGTATTTT
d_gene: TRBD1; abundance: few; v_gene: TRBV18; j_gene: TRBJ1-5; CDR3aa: CASSPSGGNQPQHF; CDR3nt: TGTGCCAGCTCACCGTCAGGGGGTAATCAGCCCCAGCATTTT
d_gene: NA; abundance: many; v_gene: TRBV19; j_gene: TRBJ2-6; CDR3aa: CASSFRGDSSGANVLTF; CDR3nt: TGTGCCAGTAGTTTCAGGGGCGATAGCTCTGGGGCCAACGTCCTGACTTTC
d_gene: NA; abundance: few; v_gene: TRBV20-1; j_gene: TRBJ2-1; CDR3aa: CSARQASNEQFF; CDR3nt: TGCAGTGCTAGACAGGCCAGCAATGAGCAGTTCTTC